Listed below are T cell receptor beta chains from one sample, sequenced in a study of blood T cell repertoires in COVID-19. TCRdb's table, derived via immunoSEQ multiplex PCR, lists solely in-frame clones and lacks some. The sample has 350,000 to 400,000 clones; around 90% are singletons. Sequencing input: peripheral blood. Receptor source: a young man with active or convalescent COVID-19. CDR3s include the opening cysteine and the closing phenylalanine or tryptophan. A D gene is named only where the DNA matches it firmly. Rows may omit the clone size; those that give it use once, few, many or a size class.

d_gene	v_gene	abundance	j_gene	len	CDR3aa	CDR3nt
NA	TRBV6-5	NA	TRBJ1-3	15	CASRPAGSSGNTIYF	TGTGCCAGCAGACCCGCCGGGAGCTCTGGAAACACCATATATTTT
TRBD2	TRBV9	NA	TRBJ2-1	17	CASSTRLAGGPYNEQFF	TGTGCCAGCAGCACCCGACTAGCGGGGGGACCCTACAATGAGCAGTTCTTC
NA	TRBV15	NA	TRBJ1-1	15	CATSRDGFLNTEAFF	TGTGCCACCAGCAGAGATGGCTTTCTTAACACTGAAGCTTTCTTT
NA	TRBV7-3	NA	TRBJ2-5	13	CASSLNPGETQYF	TGTGCCAGCAGCTTAAACCCCGGGGAGACCCAGTACTTC
TRBD1	TRBV2	NA	TRBJ1-1	16	CASSPIATGGVTEAFF	TGTGCCAGCAGTCCTATCGCTACAGGGGGCGTCACTGAAGCTTTCTTT
TRBD1	TRBV28	NA	TRBJ1-3	13	CASSHDRGNTIYF	TGTGCCAGCAGTCATGACAGGGGGAACACCATATATTTT
NA	TRBV27	NA	TRBJ2-7	13	CAAGGVTSYEQYF	TGTGCCGCAGGCGGGGTAACCTCCTACGAGCAGTACTTC
NA	TRBV4-2	NA	TRBJ2-2	17	CASSQESRLRNTGELFF	TGTGCCAGCAGCCAAGAGTCGCGACTCCGGAACACCGGGGAGCTGTTTTTT
NA	TRBV4-1	once	TRBJ2-2	13	CASSHKGTGELFF	TGCGCCAGCAGCCACAAGGGGACCGGGGAGCTGTTTTTT
NA	TRBV11-2	NA	TRBJ1-4	13	CASSFVENEKLFF	TGTGCCAGCAGCTTTGTAGAAAATGAAAAACTGTTTTTT
NA	TRBV6-5	NA	TRBJ2-5	13	CASSTGLRLSQYF	TGTGCCAGCAGTACGGGACTTAGGTTGTCCCAGTACTTC
NA	TRBV28	NA	TRBJ1-1	16	CASSFGGAVMNTEAFF	TGTGCCAGCAGTTTCGGGGGGGCAGTAATGAACACTGAAGCTTTCTTT
TRBD1	TRBV4-3	NA	TRBJ2-5	16	CASSQDVMDRGGTQYF	TGCGCCAGCAGCCAAGATGTAATGGACAGGGGGGGGACCCAGTACTTC
TRBD1	TRBV7-3	NA	TRBJ2-1	16	CASSLAPGTVYNEQFF	TGTGCCAGCAGCTTAGCCCCCGGGACAGTATACAATGAGCAGTTCTTC
NA	TRBV21-1	NA	TRBJ2-7	17	CASSKSNLWESSYEQYF	TGTGCCAGCAGCAAATCTAATTTGTGGGAGAGCTCCTACGAGCAGTACTTC
NA	TRBV11-2	NA	TRBJ2-1	16	CASRAAGRRSYNEQFF	TGTGCCAGCAGAGCAGCGGGCCGGAGATCCTACAATGAGCAGTTCTTC
TRBD2	TRBV7-2	NA	TRBJ2-1	17	CASSLVALAGDFNEQFF	TGTGCCAGCAGCTTAGTGGCACTAGCGGGGGATTTCAATGAGCAGTTCTTC
TRBD1	TRBV28	NA	TRBJ2-5	13	CASRPGGQETQYF	TGTGCCAGCAGGCCAGGGGGCCAAGAGACCCAGTACTTC
NA	TRBV4-1	NA	TRBJ1-2	16	CASSQEETGLNYGYTF	TGCGCCAGCAGCCAAGAGGAGACAGGACTGAACTATGGCTACACCTTC
NA	TRBV19	NA	TRBJ2-7	16	CASSPHRDSRSYEQYF	TGTGCCAGTAGTCCTCACCGGGACTCACGCTCCTACGAGCAGTACTTC
TRBD1	TRBV3-1/TRBV3-2	NA	TRBJ2-7	13	CASQDRSSYEQYF	TGTGCCAGCCAGGACAGGAGCTCCTACGAGCAGTACTTC
TRBD1	TRBV5-1	NA	TRBJ1-2	15	CASSPRGQEDYGYTF	TGCGCCAGCAGCCCCCGGGGACAGGAGGACTATGGCTACACCTTC
NA	TRBV21-1	few	TRBJ1-5	15	CASSTRRSENQPQHF	TGTGCCAGCAGCACGAGGAGGTCGGAGAATCAGCCCCAGCATTTT
NA	TRBV7-6	NA	TRBJ1-1	15	CASSLQAQGNTEAFF	TGTGCCAGCAGCCTACAAGCACAGGGAAACACTGAAGCTTTCTTT
NA	TRBV9	once	TRBJ2-4	17	CASSVGGGSLAKNIQYF	TGTGCCAGCAGCGTAGGGGGCGGCAGCCTAGCCAAAAACATTCAGTACTTC
NA	TRBV5-6	NA	TRBJ1-5	17	CASSFRRASYSNQPQHF	TGTGCCAGCAGCTTCAGGAGGGCCTCCTATAGCAATCAGCCCCAGCATTTT
TRBD2	TRBV6-5	NA	TRBJ2-7	15	CASSYLSGGAYEQYF	TGTGCCAGCAGTTACCTGAGCGGGGGTGCCTACGAGCAGTACTTC
TRBD2	TRBV5-4	NA	TRBJ2-1	15	CASSLGGRAKNEQFF	TGTGCCAGCAGCTTGGGCGGGAGGGCCAAGAATGAGCAGTTCTTC
NA	TRBV28	NA	TRBJ2-7	15	CASSLDTYTAYEQYF	TGTGCCAGCAGTCTGGACACCTATACAGCCTACGAGCAGTACTTC
NA	TRBV7-2	NA	TRBJ2-1	13	CASSQGFRTEQFF	TGTGCCAGCAGCCAAGGTTTTCGGACAGAGCAGTTCTTC
NA	TRBV18	NA	TRBJ1-5	14	CASSHRADNQPQHF	TGTGCCAGCTCACACAGGGCCGACAATCAGCCCCAGCATTTT
TRBD2	TRBV7-9	few	TRBJ2-7	15	CASSLVGLAEAEQYF	TGTGCCAGCAGCTTAGTTGGTCTAGCGGAGGCCGAGCAGTACTTC
NA	TRBV6-2/TRBV6-3	NA	TRBJ2-7	12	CASSYSSYEQYF	TGTGCCAGCAGTTATAGTTCCTACGAGCAGTACTTC
NA	TRBV7-2	NA	TRBJ2-2	14	CASSFGLNTGELFF	TGTGCCAGCAGCTTCGGACTAAACACCGGGGAGCTGTTTTTT
NA	TRBV6-5	NA	TRBJ1-4	12	CASRGGREKLFF	TGTGCCAGCAGGGGGGGGCGGGAAAAACTGTTTTTT
NA	TRBV19	NA	TRBJ2-2	13	CASRPYITGELFF	TGTGCCAGTAGGCCTTACATCACCGGGGAGCTGTTTTTT
NA	TRBV11-2	NA	TRBJ2-1	15	CASSLAQGWGNEQFF	TGTGCCAGCAGCTTAGCGCAGGGGTGGGGCAATGAGCAGTTCTTC
NA	TRBV19	NA	TRBJ1-5	14	CASSETSSNQPQHF	TGTGCCAGTAGTGAGACATCGAGCAATCAGCCCCAGCATTTT
NA	TRBV23-1	NA	TRBJ2-3	14	CASSKLAFTDTQYF	TGCGCCAGCAGTAAACTAGCATTCACAGATACGCAGTATTTT
TRBD1	TRBV9	NA	TRBJ2-7	15	CASSVRTGGLYEQYF	TGTGCCAGCAGCGTCCGGACAGGGGGCTTATACGAGCAGTACTTC
NA	TRBV6-2/TRBV6-3	NA	TRBJ1-5	14	CASSYSGVAQPQHF	TGTGCCAGCAGTTACTCCGGGGTGGCTCAGCCCCAGCATTTT
TRBD1	TRBV27	NA	TRBJ1-5	15	CASSSLQGSHQPQHF	TGTGCCAGCAGTTCACTACAGGGGTCCCATCAGCCCCAGCATTTT
NA	TRBV4-1	NA	TRBJ1-1	14	CASSPDRRNTEAFF	TGCGCCAGCAGCCCAGACAGAAGGAACACTGAAGCTTTCTTT
NA	TRBV24-1	NA	TRBJ1-1	15	CATSDAATGYTEAFF	TGTGCCACCAGTGATGCCGCTACAGGGTACACTGAAGCTTTCTTT
NA	TRBV6-5	few	TRBJ1-5	14	CASSMGHRAQPQHF	TGTGCCAGCAGTATGGGACATAGGGCGCAGCCCCAGCATTTT
NA	TRBV4-3	NA	TRBJ1-2	15	CATSHDGVGGRCYTF	TGCGCCACCAGCCACGACGGGGTGGGGGGAAGGTGCTACACCTTC
TRBD1	TRBV7-8	NA	TRBJ2-7	13	CASSAGTAYEQYF	TGTGCCAGCAGCGCAGGGACAGCATACGAGCAGTACTTC
TRBD1	TRBV9	once	TRBJ2-2	15	CASSVDRMNTGELFF	TGTGCCAGCAGCGTGGACAGGATGAACACCGGGGAGCTGTTTTTT
TRBD2	TRBV9	NA	TRBJ2-3	14	CASSTASGTDTQYF	TGTGCCAGCAGCACGGCTAGCGGAACAGATACGCAGTATTTT
NA	TRBV6-2/TRBV6-3	NA	TRBJ2-2	13	CASSHLNTGELFF	TGTGCCAGCAGCCATCTCAACACCGGGGAGCTGTTTTTT
TRBD1	TRBV24-1	NA	TRBJ1-5	15	CATSESRGSEQPQHF	TGTGCCACCAGTGAGTCCAGGGGGAGTGAGCAGCCCCAGCATTTT
NA	TRBV7-2	NA	TRBJ2-7	12	CASSFPSGEQYF	TGTGCCAGCAGCTTTCCCAGCGGCGAGCAGTACTTC
NA	TRBV7-2	NA	TRBJ2-2	13	CASRYRVPGELFF	TGTGCCAGCAGGTACAGGGTACCCGGGGAGCTGTTTTTT
NA	TRBV4-3	NA	TRBJ2-1	15	CASSQGLGEVNEQFF	TGCGCCAGCAGCCAAGGCTTGGGGGAGGTCAATGAGCAGTTCTTC
NA	TRBV11-2	NA	TRBJ2-1	11	CASSLSDEQFF	TGTGCCAGCAGCTTAAGCGATGAGCAGTTCTTC
NA	TRBV6-6	NA	TRBJ2-7	15	CASSDIQGTGYEQYF	TGTGCCAGCAGCGACATCCAGGGTACTGGTTACGAGCAGTACTTC
TRBD1	TRBV18	NA	TRBJ1-5	14	CASSKGQGVQPQHF	TGTGCCAGCTCAAAAGGACAGGGGGTACAGCCCCAGCATTTT
TRBD1	TRBV4-3	NA	TRBJ1-1	14	CASSRDSMNTEAFF	TGCGCCAGCAGCCGGGACAGTATGAACACTGAAGCTTTCTTT
TRBD2	TRBV7-6	NA	TRBJ2-1	16	CASSRTSAGSYNEQFF	TGTGCCAGCAGCAGGACTAGCGCAGGCTCCTACAATGAGCAGTTCTTC